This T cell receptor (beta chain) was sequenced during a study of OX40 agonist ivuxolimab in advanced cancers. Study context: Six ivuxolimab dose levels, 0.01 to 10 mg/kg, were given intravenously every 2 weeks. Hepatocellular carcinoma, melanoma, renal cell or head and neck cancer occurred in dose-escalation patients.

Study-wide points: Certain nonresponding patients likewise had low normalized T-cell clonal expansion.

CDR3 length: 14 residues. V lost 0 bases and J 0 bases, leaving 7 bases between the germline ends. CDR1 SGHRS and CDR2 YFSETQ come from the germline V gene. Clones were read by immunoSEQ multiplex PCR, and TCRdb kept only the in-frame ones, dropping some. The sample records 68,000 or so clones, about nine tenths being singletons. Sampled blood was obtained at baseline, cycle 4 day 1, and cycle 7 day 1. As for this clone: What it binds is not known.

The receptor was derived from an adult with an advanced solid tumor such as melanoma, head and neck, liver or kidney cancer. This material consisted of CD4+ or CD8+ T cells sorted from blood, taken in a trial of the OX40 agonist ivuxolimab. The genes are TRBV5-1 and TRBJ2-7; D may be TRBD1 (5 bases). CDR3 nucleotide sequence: TGCGCCAGCAGCTTGGGACAGAGCTCCTACGAGCAGTACTTC. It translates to CASSLGQSSYEQYF.